Below are 2 T cell receptor beta chains sequenced from a single sample in a study of early T cells in non-severe SARS-CoV-2 infection. MiXCR was run by TCRdb on the 5' RACE reads, yielding one entry per CDR3 protein. The profile shows about 39,000 distinct CDR3 sequences, roughly 4.7% of them singletons. Material for sequencing was whole blood. The receptor set was obtained from an adult who was a healthcare worker with PCR-confirmed SARS-CoV-2 infection or an uninfected control (not recorded which).

The chain combines TRBV29-1 with TRBJ2-5; D uncertain. CDR3 length: 13 residues. Between the trimmed V and J ends, which lost 5 bases and 1 base, there was a span of 11 bases. Germline V gene data show CDR1 as SQVTM and CDR2 as ANQGSEA. This chain's CDR3 is CSVFAETQETQYF. CDR3 DNA: TGCAGCGTTTTCGCGGAGACCCAAGAGACCCAGTACTTC.

The CDR3 reads CASSSTGDEQYF. Written as DNA, the CDR3 is TGCGCCAGCAGCTCCACCGGGGACGAGCAGTACTTC. The V gene is TRBV5-1, the J gene TRBJ2-7; TRBD2 might be the D (5 bases). CDR1 SGHRS and CDR2 YFSETQ come from the germline V gene. CDR3 length: 12 amino acids. Trimming took 3 bases from V and 5 from J, leaving 9 bases between them.